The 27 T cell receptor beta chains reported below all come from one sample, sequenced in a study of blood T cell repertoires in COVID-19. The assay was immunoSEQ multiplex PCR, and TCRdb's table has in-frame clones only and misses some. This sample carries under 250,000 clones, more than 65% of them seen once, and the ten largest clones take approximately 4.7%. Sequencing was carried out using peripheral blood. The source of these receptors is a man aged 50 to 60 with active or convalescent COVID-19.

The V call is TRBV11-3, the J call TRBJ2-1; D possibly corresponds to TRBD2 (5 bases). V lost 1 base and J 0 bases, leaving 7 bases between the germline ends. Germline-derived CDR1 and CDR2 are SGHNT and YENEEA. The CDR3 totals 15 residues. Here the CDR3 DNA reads TGTGCCAGCAGCTTAGCGGGGAGCTCCTACAATGAGCAGTTCTTC. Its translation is CASSLAGSSYNEQFF.

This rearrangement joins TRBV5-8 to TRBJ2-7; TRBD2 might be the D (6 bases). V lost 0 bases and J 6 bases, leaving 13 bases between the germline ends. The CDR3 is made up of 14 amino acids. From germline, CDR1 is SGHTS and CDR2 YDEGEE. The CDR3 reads CASSLGPGAAEQYF. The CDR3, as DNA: TGTGCCAGCAGCTTGGGGCCGGGAGCGGCCGAGCAGTACTTC.

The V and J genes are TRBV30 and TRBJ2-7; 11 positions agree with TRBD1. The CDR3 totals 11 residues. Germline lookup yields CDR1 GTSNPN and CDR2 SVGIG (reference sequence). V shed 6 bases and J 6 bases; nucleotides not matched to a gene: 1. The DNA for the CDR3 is TGTGCCTGCGGGACAGGGGGCGAGCAGTACTTC. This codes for CACGTGGEQYF.

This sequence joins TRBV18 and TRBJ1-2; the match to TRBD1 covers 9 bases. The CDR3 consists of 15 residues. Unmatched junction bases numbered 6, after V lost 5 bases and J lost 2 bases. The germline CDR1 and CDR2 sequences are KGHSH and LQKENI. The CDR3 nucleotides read TGTGCCAGCTCAGAACAGGGGGCCTCGAACTATGGCTACACCTTC. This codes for CASSEQGASNYGYTF.

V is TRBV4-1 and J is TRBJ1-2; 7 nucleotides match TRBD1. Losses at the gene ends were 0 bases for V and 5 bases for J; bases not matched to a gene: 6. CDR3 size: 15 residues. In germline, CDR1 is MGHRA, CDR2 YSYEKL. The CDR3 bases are TGCGCCAGCAGCCAAGATCCCGGGACAGTATATGGCTACACCTTC. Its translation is CASSQDPGTVYGYTF.

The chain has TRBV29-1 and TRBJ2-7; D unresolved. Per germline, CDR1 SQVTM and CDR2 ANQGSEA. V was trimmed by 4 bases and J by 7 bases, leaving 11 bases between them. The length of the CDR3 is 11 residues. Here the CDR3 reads CSVGHTEEQYF. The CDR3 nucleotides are TGCAGCGTTGGTCATACGGAGGAGCAGTACTTC.

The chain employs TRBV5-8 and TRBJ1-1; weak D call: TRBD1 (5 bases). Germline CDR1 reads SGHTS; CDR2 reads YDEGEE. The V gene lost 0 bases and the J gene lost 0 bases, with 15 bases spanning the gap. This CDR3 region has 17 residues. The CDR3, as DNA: TGTGCCAGCAGCTTGGATCGTCGACAGACAATGAACACTGAAGCTTTCTTT. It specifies CASSLDRRQTMNTEAFF. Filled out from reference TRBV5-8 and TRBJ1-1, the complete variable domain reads EAGVTQSPTHLIKTRGQQATLRCSPISGHTSVYWYQQALGLGLQFLLWYDEGEERNRGNFPPRFSGRQFPNYSSELNVNALELEDSALYLCASSLDRRQTMNTEAFFGQGTRLTVV.

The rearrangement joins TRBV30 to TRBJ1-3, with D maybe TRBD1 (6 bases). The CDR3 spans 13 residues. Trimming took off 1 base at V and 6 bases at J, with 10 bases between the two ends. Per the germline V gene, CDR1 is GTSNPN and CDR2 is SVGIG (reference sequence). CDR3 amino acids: CAWSGGLENTIYF. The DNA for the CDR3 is TGTGCCTGGAGTGGGGGGCTGGAAAACACCATATATTTT.

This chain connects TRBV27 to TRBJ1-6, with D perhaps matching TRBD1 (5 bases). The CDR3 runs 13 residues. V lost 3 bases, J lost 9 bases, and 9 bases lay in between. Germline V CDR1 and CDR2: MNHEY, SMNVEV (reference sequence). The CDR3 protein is CASSFRGSSPLHF. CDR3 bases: TGTGCCAGCAGTTTCCGGGGGTCTTCACCCCTCCACTTT.

The DNA for the CDR3 is TGTGCTAGTGCCGGGGGAGGACTAGCGGGGTCCGGGAATACGCAGTATTTT. Translation: CASAGGGLAGSGNTQYF. The chain recombines TRBV12-5 with TRBJ2-3; 12 bases line up with TRBD2. CDR1 LGHNT and CDR2 FRNRAP come from the germline V gene. The CDR3 extends over 17 amino acids. The J segment lost 7 bases and the V segment lost 7 bases, leaving 15 bases of the junction unmatched.

The DNA of the CDR3 is TGTGCCAGCAGGACTGGGACTAGCGGAATGGGGCAGTACTTC. It codes for CASRTGTSGMGQYF. This chain connects TRBV6-5 to TRBJ2-7; 11 bases align to TRBD2. J was trimmed by 9 bases and V by 6 bases; bases with no gene match: 10. Germline CDR1 MNHEY, CDR2 SVGAGI. CDR3 length: 14 amino acids.

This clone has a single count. CDR3 sequence: CASSPRTSTTDTQYF. The CDR3, as DNA: TGCGCCAGCAGCCCTAGGACTTCTACCACAGATACGCAGTATTTT. The chain joins TRBV5-1 to TRBJ2-3; D might be TRBD2 (5 bases). Germline lookup yields CDR1 SGHRS and CDR2 YFSETQ. V was cut by 4 bases and J by 2 bases, with 14 bases left in between. The CDR3 has 15 residues.

This CDR3 is CASSPARSTDTQYF. CDR3 nucleotides: TGTGCCAGCTCACCGGCCAGGAGCACAGATACGCAGTATTTT. The chain joins TRBV18 to TRBJ2-3; D remains ambiguous. Germline V lookup: CDR1 KGHSH, CDR2 LQKENI. Trimming shortened V by 3 bases and J by 0 bases, and 7 bases separated the two germline ends. This CDR3 is 14 amino acids long.

As DNA, the CDR3 is TGTGCCAGCACGTTCTCAGGGATTTCGACTGAAGCTTTCTTT. Protein product: CASTFSGISTEAFF. The chain carries TRBV6-5 and TRBJ1-1, with D maybe TRBD1 (5 bases). This CDR3 is built from 14 residues. Looked up from germline, CDR1 is MNHEY and CDR2 is SVGAGI. The V gene lost 7 bases and the J gene lost 5 bases, with 17 bases spanning the gap.

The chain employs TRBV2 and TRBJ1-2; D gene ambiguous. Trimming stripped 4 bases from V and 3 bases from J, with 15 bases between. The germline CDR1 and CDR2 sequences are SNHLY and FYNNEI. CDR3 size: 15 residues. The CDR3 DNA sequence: TGTGCCAGCAGTGTGGGCTCCTTCGCCGACTATGGCTACACCTTC. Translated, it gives CASSVGSFADYGYTF.

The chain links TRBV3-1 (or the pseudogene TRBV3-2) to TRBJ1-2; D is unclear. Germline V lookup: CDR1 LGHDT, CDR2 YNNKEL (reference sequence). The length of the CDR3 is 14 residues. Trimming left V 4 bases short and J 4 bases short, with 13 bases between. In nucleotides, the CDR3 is TGTGCCAGCAGCCCTCTGGGAGAGACCTATGGCTACACCTTC. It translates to CASSPLGETYGYTF.

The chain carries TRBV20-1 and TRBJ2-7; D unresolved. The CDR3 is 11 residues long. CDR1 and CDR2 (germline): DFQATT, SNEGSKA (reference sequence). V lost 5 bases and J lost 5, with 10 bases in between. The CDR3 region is CSAPHVHEQYF. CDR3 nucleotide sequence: TGCAGTGCTCCACATGTCCACGAGCAGTACTTC.

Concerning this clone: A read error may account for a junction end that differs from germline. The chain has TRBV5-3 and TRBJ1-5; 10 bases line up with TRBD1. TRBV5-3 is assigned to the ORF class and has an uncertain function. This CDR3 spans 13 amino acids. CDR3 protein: CARETGGLSAPAF. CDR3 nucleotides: TGTGCCAGAGAGACAGGGGGCCTGTCAGCCCCAGCATTT.

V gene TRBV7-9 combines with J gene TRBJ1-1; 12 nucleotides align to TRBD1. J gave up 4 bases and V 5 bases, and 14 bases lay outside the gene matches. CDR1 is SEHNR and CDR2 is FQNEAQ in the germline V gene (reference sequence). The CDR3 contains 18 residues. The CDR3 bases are TGTGCCAGCAGCCCTGCCAGGGACAGGGGGCGCTGGGGCACTGAAGCTTTCTTT. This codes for CASSPARDRGRWGTEAFF.

The CDR3 bases are TGTGCCAGCAGTTACTCGAGAGGGGGCAACACTGAAGCTTTCTTT. It specifies CASSYSRGGNTEAFF. J is TRBJ1-1 and V is TRBV6-6; 7 nucleotides line up with TRBD1. After removal of 0 bases from V and 2 bases from J, the junction contained 3 bases not matched to a gene. Germline-derived CDR1 and CDR2 are MNHNY and SVGAGI (reference sequence). This CDR3 comprises 15 residues.

The CDR3 reads CASFQLGQGEEISNQPQHF. Written as DNA, the CDR3 is TGCGCCAGCTTTCAACTCGGACAGGGGGAGGAAATAAGCAATCAGCCCCAGCATTTT. The J gene is TRBJ1-5, the V gene TRBV5-1; 10 bases align to TRBD1. The V and J ends lost 7 bases and 1 base, in that order; junction bases with no gene match: 17. The germline V gene has CDR1 SGHRS and CDR2 YFSETQ. This CDR3 region has 19 residues.

CDR3 nucleotides: TGTGCCAGCTCGCGAGAACTAGCGGGGGAACTCAATGAGCAGTTCTTC. It yields the protein CASSRELAGELNEQFF. The rearrangement links TRBV18 to TRBJ2-1; TRBD2 aligns across 11 bases. With V trimmed by 6 bases and J by 6 bases, 10 bases remained unmatched. Germline V gene sequence: CDR1 KGHSH, CDR2 LQKENI. The CDR3 spans 16 residues.

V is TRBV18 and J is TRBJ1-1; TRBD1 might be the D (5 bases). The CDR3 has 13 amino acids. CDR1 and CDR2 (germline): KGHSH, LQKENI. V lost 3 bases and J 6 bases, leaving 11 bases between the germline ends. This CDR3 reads CASSPDSRPEAFF. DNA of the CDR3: TGTGCCAGCTCACCCGACAGTAGGCCTGAAGCTTTCTTT.

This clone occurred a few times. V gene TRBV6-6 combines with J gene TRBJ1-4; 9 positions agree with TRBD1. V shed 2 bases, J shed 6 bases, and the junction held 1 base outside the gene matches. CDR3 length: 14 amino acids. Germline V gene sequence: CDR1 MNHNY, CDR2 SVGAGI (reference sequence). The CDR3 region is CASSYRTGDEKLFF. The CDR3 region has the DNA TGTGCCAGCAGTTACAGGACAGGGGATGAAAAACTGTTTTTT.

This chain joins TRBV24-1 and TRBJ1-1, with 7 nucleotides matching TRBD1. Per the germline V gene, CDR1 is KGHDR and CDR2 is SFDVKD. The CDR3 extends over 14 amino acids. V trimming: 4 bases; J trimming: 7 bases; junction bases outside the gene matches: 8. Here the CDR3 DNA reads TGTGCCACCAGTGACCGGACAGGCCAGAGTGAAGCTTTCTTT. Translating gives CATSDRTGQSEAFF.

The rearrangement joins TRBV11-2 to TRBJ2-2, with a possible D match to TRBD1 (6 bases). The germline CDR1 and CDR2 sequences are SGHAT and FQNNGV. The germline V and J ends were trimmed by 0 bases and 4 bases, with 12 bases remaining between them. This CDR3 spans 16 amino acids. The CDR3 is CASSLDGQGSTGELFF. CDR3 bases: TGTGCCAGCAGCTTAGACGGGCAGGGGTCCACCGGGGAGCTGTTTTTT. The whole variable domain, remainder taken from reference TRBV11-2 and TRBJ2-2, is EAGVAQSPRYKIIEKRQSVAFWCNPISGHATLYWYQQILGQGPKLLIQFQNNGVVDDSQLPKDRFSAERLKGVDSTLKIQPAKLEDSAVYLCASSLDGQGSTGELFFGEGSRLTVL.

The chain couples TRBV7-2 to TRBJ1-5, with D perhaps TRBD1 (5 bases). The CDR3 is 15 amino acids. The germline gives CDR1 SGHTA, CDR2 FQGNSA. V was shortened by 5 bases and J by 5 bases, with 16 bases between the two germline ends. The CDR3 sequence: CASSRGGDLHQPQHF. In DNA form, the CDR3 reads TGTGCCAGCAGCCGCGGAGGGGATCTTCATCAGCCCCAGCATTTT.